This T cell receptor beta chain is from a study of spatial heterogeneity in lung cancer. Study-wide context: The donors were 72 patients with non-small cell lung cancer that was early-stage and untreated. The follow-up PBMC samples were sequenced whenever they were available. The median time to follow-up was approximately 2 years after resection.

TCRdb independently ran MiXCR on the 5' RACE reads; one entry per CDR3 protein. The sample includes 95,000 to 120,000 distinct CDR3 sequences, roughly 10% of them seen just once. Trimming removed 4 bases at V and 5 bases at J, with 11 bases between. CDR3 length: 14 amino acids. CDR1 and CDR2 from the germline V gene are WSHSY and SAAADI. The time point: blood at routine non-recurrence follow-up after resection. The authors sequenced whole RNA from tumor, nontumor lung or frozen PBMC without sorting. This clonotype has only a few counts. This receptor was obtained from a female donor with early-stage non-small cell lung cancer. The rearrangement uses TRBV10-2 and TRBJ2-2; TRBD1 might be the D (6 bases). The sequencing used PBMCs, collected at follow-up. The CDR3 loop is CASSVQGWTGELFF. The CDR3 DNA follows: TGCGCCAGCAGTGTACAGGGCTGGACCGGGGAGCTGTTTTTT.